This T cell receptor beta chain is from a study of OX40 agonist ivuxolimab in advanced cancers. Assay used: immunoSEQ multiplex PCR; TCRdb lists only in-frame clones, some missing. The table shows about 52,000 clones, with roughly 85% occurring only once. The length of the CDR3 is 12 residues. CDR1 and CDR2 (germline): SGDLS, YYNGEE. Trimming left V 0 bases short and J 7 bases short, with 8 bases between. The TCR comes from an adult with an advanced solid tumor such as melanoma, head and neck, liver or kidney cancer. The J gene is TRBJ2-7, the V gene TRBV9; TRBD2 is a possible D gene (5 bases). The input for sequencing was CD4+ or CD8+ T cells sorted from blood, taken in a trial of the OX40 agonist ivuxolimab. The CDR3 DNA is TGTGCCAGCAGCGTAGAAGAGGGAGAGCAGTACTTC. Translated, it gives CASSVEEGEQYF.